These T cell receptor beta chains were read from a single sample in a study of patients and donors after allogeneic stem cell transplantation. TCRdb ran MiXCR on the RT-PCR reads and lists one entry per CDR3 protein. This table holds about 960,000 distinct CDR3 sequences, 18% found once. Sequenced material: blood, either unsorted or a sorted T cell fraction (not recorded which). The receptors were sampled from a human donor who was either an allogeneic HSCT recipient or a stem cell or donor lymphocyte infusion donor (not recorded which). It is not recorded whose cells these are; they may come from a transplant donor. Each CDR3 is given with its conserved first and last residue. D genes are given only for firm matches. Expanded clones are given a class, and other clones once, few, many or no size at all.

size: NA; V: TRBV30; D: NA; J: TRBJ2-1; CDR3: CAWSTGKDNEQFF; DNA: TGTGCCTGGAGTACCGGGAAGGACAATGAGCAGTTCTTC
size: NA; V: TRBV10-3; D: TRBD1; J: TRBJ1-6; CDR3: CAISESRTGSSPLHF; DNA: TGTGCCATCAGTGAGTCCCGGACAGGGAGCTCACCCCTCCACTTT
size: NA; V: TRBV9; D: NA; J: TRBJ1-6; CDR3: CASSVVAGFGSPLHF; DNA: TGTGCCAGCAGCGTAGTCGCTGGATTCGGTTCACCCCTCCACTTT
size: few; V: TRBV15; D: NA; J: TRBJ2-7; CDR3: CATTKDIKTGISYEQYF; DNA: TGTGCCACCACCAAGGACATTAAGACAGGAATCTCCTACGAGCAGTACTTC
size: NA; V: TRBV28; D: TRBD2; J: TRBJ2-7; CDR3: CASSPSSGSRLREQYF; DNA: TGTGCCAGCAGTCCATCTAGCGGGAGTAGGTTACGCGAGCAGTACTTC
size: few; V: TRBV6-2/TRBV6-3; D: NA; J: TRBJ2-7; CDR3: CASSYSRQDSSYEQYF; DNA: TGTGCCAGCAGTTACTCGAGGCAGGATAGCTCCTACGAGCAGTACTTC
size: NA; V: TRBV4-1; D: NA; J: TRBJ2-3; CDR3: CASSLLGRGRTDTQYF; DNA: TGCGCCAGCAGCCTCCTGGGACGGGGGCGCACAGATACGCAGTATTTT
size: NA; V: TRBV12-3/TRBV12-4; D: NA; J: TRBJ1-2; CDR3: CASSLDRDRTGYTF; DNA: TGTGCCAGCAGTTTAGATCGAGACAGAACCGGCTACACCTTC
size: NA; V: TRBV7-9; D: NA; J: TRBJ2-7; CDR3: CASSLGVSYYEQYF; DNA: TGTGCCAGCAGCTTAGGAGTCTCTTACTACGAGCAGTACTTC
size: NA; V: TRBV15; D: TRBD2; J: TRBJ2-4; CDR3: CATSSWRGFGKNIQYF; DNA: TGTGCCACCAGCAGCTGGCGGGGGTTTGGCAAAAACATTCAGTACTTC
size: few; V: TRBV15; D: NA; J: TRBJ1-2; CDR3: CATRQQSYGYTF; DNA: TGTGCCACCAGACAGCAGAGCTATGGCTACACCTTC
size: NA; V: TRBV13; D: NA; J: TRBJ2-3; CDR3: CASSRRTEVADTQYF; DNA: TGTGCCAGCAGCCGCCGGACGGAGGTCGCAGATACGCAGTATTTT
size: many; V: TRBV12-3/TRBV12-4; D: TRBD2; J: TRBJ2-1; CDR3: CASKRDGAGGFTSYNEQFF; DNA: TGTGCCAGCAAACGGGACGGAGCGGGAGGTTTTACCTCCTACAATGAGCAGTTCTTC
size: many; V: TRBV20-1; D: NA; J: TRBJ2-3; CDR3: CSASREDTQYF; DNA: TGCAGTGCTAGCCGGGAAGATACGCAGTATTTT
size: few; V: TRBV5-1; D: NA; J: TRBJ2-5; CDR3: CASGRSIGIGETQYF; DNA: TGCGCCAGCGGTCGATCGATCGGAATTGGCGAGACCCAGTACTTC
size: NA; V: TRBV9; D: TRBD1; J: TRBJ2-5; CDR3: CASSVAWRQGQETQYF; DNA: TGTGCCAGCAGCGTAGCTTGGAGACAGGGCCAAGAGACCCAGTACTTC
size: NA; V: TRBV7-3; D: NA; J: TRBJ2-3; CDR3: CASSLGQVSDTQYF; DNA: TGTGCCAGCAGCTTAGGTCAGGTTTCAGATACGCAGTATTTT
size: NA; V: TRBV7-8; D: NA; J: TRBJ1-1; CDR3: CASSYGKPEAFF; DNA: TGTGCCAGCAGCTACGGCAAACCTGAAGCTTTCTTT
size: NA; V: TRBV4-3; D: NA; J: TRBJ2-3; CDR3: CASSQVERGTDTQYF; DNA: TGCGCCAGCAGCCAAGTGGAGAGGGGCACAGATACGCAGTATTTT
size: few; V: TRBV4-2; D: TRBD1; J: TRBJ1-6; CDR3: CASSQEGRGPLLPSSYNSPLHF; DNA: TGTGCCAGCAGCCAAGAGGGCAGGGGGCCCCTTTTACCAAGCTCCTATAATTCACCCCTCCACTTT
size: few; V: TRBV10-3; D: NA; J: TRBJ2-7; CDR3: CAISDWGVSYEQYF; DNA: TGTGCCATCAGTGACTGGGGGGTCTCCTACGAGCAGTACTTC
size: many; V: TRBV12-3/TRBV12-4; D: TRBD1; J: TRBJ2-7; CDR3: CASSLTGDEQYF; DNA: TGTGCCAGCAGTTTAACAGGGGACGAGCAGTACTTC
size: NA; V: TRBV20-1; D: NA; J: TRBJ2-7; CDR3: CSASGAKYYEQYF; DNA: TGCAGTGCTAGCGGAGCCAAGTACTACGAGCAGTACTTC
size: few; V: TRBV6-5; D: NA; J: TRBJ2-5; CDR3: CASSYSIASLEETQYF; DNA: TGTGCCAGCAGTTACTCGATCGCCTCGCTGGAAGAGACCCAGTACTTC
size: NA; V: TRBV12-3/TRBV12-4; D: NA; J: TRBJ2-7; CDR3: CASTGGQSGPYEQYF; DNA: TGTGCCAGCACCGGCGGACAGTCGGGACCCTACGAGCAGTACTTC
size: NA; V: TRBV2; D: NA; J: TRBJ2-3; CDR3: CASSESTRAVTDTQYF; DNA: TGTGCCAGCAGTGAATCTACACGGGCCGTTACAGATACGCAGTATTTT
size: few; V: TRBV6-6; D: NA; J: TRBJ2-1; CDR3: CASSRKNNEQFF; DNA: TGTGCCAGCAGTAGAAAAAACAATGAGCAGTTCTTC
size: few; V: TRBV5-1; D: TRBD2; J: TRBJ2-1; CDR3: CASSLAMREGNEQFF; DNA: TGCGCCAGCAGCTTGGCCATGCGGGAGGGAAATGAGCAGTTCTTC
size: NA; V: TRBV5-1; D: NA; J: TRBJ2-2; CDR3: CASNHGDFPTGELFF; DNA: TGCGCCAGCAATCACGGGGACTTTCCCACCGGGGAGCTGTTTTTT
size: NA; V: TRBV6-5; D: NA; J: TRBJ1-5; CDR3: CASSYFQEWEPQHF; DNA: TGTGCCAGCAGTTACTTCCAGGAATGGGAGCCCCAGCATTTT
size: few; V: TRBV20-1; D: TRBD2; J: TRBJ2-5; CDR3: CSARLMRGEETQYF; DNA: TGCAGTGCTAGACTCATGCGGGGGGAAGAGACCCAGTACTTC
size: few; V: TRBV20-1; D: NA; J: TRBJ2-5; CDR3: CSVPGPLLQETQYF; DNA: TGCAGTGTACCGGGACCTCTACTCCAAGAGACCCAGTACTTC
size: NA; V: TRBV28; D: NA; J: TRBJ1-1; CDR3: CASSFGGRRGRTEAFF; DNA: TGTGCCAGCAGTTTCGGGGGGAGGAGGGGGAGAACTGAAGCTTTCTTT
size: few; V: TRBV4-1; D: NA; J: TRBJ2-7; CDR3: CASSQQGRSYEQYF; DNA: TGCGCCAGCAGCCAGCAGGGGAGGTCCTACGAGCAGTACTTC
size: few; V: TRBV4-2; D: TRBD2; J: TRBJ2-1; CDR3: CASSQLAGAEDEQFF; DNA: TGTGCCAGCAGCCAACTAGCGGGAGCGGAGGATGAGCAGTTCTTC
size: few; V: TRBV6-6; D: NA; J: TRBJ1-2; CDR3: CASSYESGYGYTF; DNA: TGTGCCAGCAGTTATGAGTCGGGCTATGGCTACACCTTC
size: few; V: TRBV20-1; D: TRBD2; J: TRBJ2-3; CDR3: CSATTSGGTDTQYF; DNA: TGCAGTGCTACGACTAGCGGGGGAACAGATACGCAGTATTTT
size: once; V: TRBV11-3; D: TRBD2; J: TRBJ2-1; CDR3: CAGGLAGGLEQFF; DNA: TGTGCCGGGGGACTAGCGGGAGGGCTTGAGCAGTTCTTC
size: NA; V: TRBV20-1; D: TRBD2; J: TRBJ2-7; CDR3: CSAPSGTTYEQYF; DNA: TGCAGTGCCCCGAGCGGGACGACGTACGAGCAGTACTTC
size: few; V: TRBV4-2; D: NA; J: TRBJ2-2; CDR3: CASSQVIGLPNTGELFF; DNA: TGTGCCAGCAGCCAAGTAATAGGGCTACCGAACACCGGGGAGCTGTTTTTT
size: many; V: TRBV25-1; D: NA; J: TRBJ1-1; CDR3: CASSETTALDTEAFF; DNA: TGTGCCAGCAGTGAAACGACAGCCTTAGACACTGAAGCTTTCTTT
size: NA; V: TRBV12-3/TRBV12-4; D: NA; J: TRBJ1-2; CDR3: CASGTRTPYGYTF; DNA: TGTGCCAGCGGAACCCGGACACCGTATGGCTACACCTTC
size: NA; V: TRBV11-2; D: NA; J: TRBJ1-5; CDR3: CASSLDPTPRAQHF; DNA: TGTGCCAGCAGCTTAGATCCCACCCCAAGGGCCCAGCATTTT
size: few; V: TRBV4-3; D: TRBD2; J: TRBJ2-3; CDR3: CASSLGRGFSSTDTQYF; DNA: TGCGCCAGCAGCCTTGGGCGGGGGTTTTCTAGCACAGATACGCAGTATTTT
size: many; V: TRBV12-3/TRBV12-4; D: NA; J: TRBJ2-7; CDR3: CASSLNAGAPYEQYF; DNA: TGTGCCAGCAGTTTAAATGCCGGGGCCCCCTACGAGCAGTACTTC
size: NA; V: TRBV7-9; D: NA; J: TRBJ1-5; CDR3: CAASRGAGNQPQHF; DNA: TGTGCCGCTAGTAGGGGGGCTGGCAATCAGCCCCAGCATTTT
size: NA; V: TRBV20-1; D: NA; J: TRBJ1-5; CDR3: CSATPGRRNQPQHF; DNA: TGCAGTGCCACCCCCGGACGGCGCAATCAGCCCCAGCATTTT
size: NA; V: TRBV7-3; D: TRBD2; J: TRBJ2-3; CDR3: CASSHRGGRGTDTQYF; DNA: TGTGCCAGCAGCCACCGGGGCGGGAGGGGGACAGATACGCAGTATTTT
size: NA; V: TRBV4-2; D: NA; J: TRBJ1-4; CDR3: CASSQVAPSTNEKLFF; DNA: TGTGCCAGCAGCCAAGTCGCCCCTTCAACTAATGAAAAACTGTTTTTT
size: NA; V: TRBV12-3/TRBV12-4; D: NA; J: TRBJ2-7; CDR3: CASSTGGNTGLYEQYF; DNA: TGTGCCAGCAGTACAGGAGGAAATACGGGACTCTACGAGCAGTACTTC
size: NA; V: TRBV5-5; D: TRBD1; J: TRBJ2-7; CDR3: CASSAGTGGAREQYF; DNA: TGTGCCAGCAGCGCGGGGACAGGGGGTGCGAGGGAGCAGTACTTC
size: few; V: TRBV5-1; D: NA; J: TRBJ1-6; CDR3: CASSLQGGDNSPLHF; DNA: TGCGCCAGCAGCTTGCAGGGCGGAGATAATTCACCCCTCCACTTT
size: few; V: TRBV4-1; D: NA; J: TRBJ2-2; CDR3: CASSQSGKSNTGELFF; DNA: TGCGCCAGCAGTCAAAGCGGAAAATCGAACACCGGGGAGCTGTTTTTT
size: NA; V: TRBV5-1; D: NA; J: TRBJ1-1; CDR3: CASSVQRDTEAFF; DNA: TGCGCCAGCAGCGTCCAGCGGGACACTGAAGCTTTCTTT
size: NA; V: TRBV13; D: NA; J: TRBJ2-2; CDR3: CASSGFGTSTGELFF; DNA: TGTGCCAGCAGCGGGTTCGGGACCTCCACCGGGGAGCTGTTTTTT
size: many; V: TRBV12-3/TRBV12-4; D: NA; J: TRBJ1-2; CDR3: CASSRDTEYGYTF; DNA: TGTGCCAGCTCTAGGGACACGGAATATGGCTACACCTTC